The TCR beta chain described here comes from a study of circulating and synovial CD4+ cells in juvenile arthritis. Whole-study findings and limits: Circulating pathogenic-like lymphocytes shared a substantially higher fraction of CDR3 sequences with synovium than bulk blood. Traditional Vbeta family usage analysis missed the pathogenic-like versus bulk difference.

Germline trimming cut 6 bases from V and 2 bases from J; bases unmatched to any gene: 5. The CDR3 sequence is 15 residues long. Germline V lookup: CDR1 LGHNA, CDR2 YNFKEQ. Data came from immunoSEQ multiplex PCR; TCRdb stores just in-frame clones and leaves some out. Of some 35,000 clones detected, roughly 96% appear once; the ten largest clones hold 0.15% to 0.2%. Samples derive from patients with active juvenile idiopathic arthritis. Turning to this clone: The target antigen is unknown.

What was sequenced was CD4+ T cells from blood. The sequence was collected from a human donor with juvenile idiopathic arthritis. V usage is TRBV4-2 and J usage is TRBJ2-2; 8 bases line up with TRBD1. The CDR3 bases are TGTGCCAGCAGGGGACAGGCGACTAACACCGGGGAGCTGTTTTTT. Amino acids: CASRGQATNTGELFF.